This TCR beta chain was sequenced in a study of beta chain features in type 1 diabetes. This clone has just a few counts. Its antigen remains unknown. Without exception, sorted populations had purity beyond 95%. Reverse transcribing all isolated RNA meant expressed TCRB transcripts were sequenced. Method: immunoSEQ multiplex PCR; TCRdb's copy keeps in-frame clones and lacks some. The table includes 850,000 to 900,000 clones, about a sixth detected once. Broader study findings: All four CD4+ subsets from Type 1 diabetes patients carried moderately but significantly shorter TCRB CDR3s. Insertions were fewer and deletions more numerous at VDJ junctions in type 1 diabetes patients. It was possible that PCR favored shorter templates, equally so in patients and controls.

The sequenced sample was naive CD4+ T cells from blood. The clonotype comes from a woman between 18 and 29 years old in good health.

CDR3 region: CASSPMGGRNEKLFF. CDR3 nucleotides: TGTGCCAGCAGCCCGATGGGTGGGCGGAATGAAAAACTGTTTTTT. This chain joins TRBV9 and TRBJ1-4; D unresolved. Germline-derived CDR1 and CDR2 are SGDLS and YYNGEE. The CDR3 runs 15 residues. Trimming removed 4 bases from V and 5 bases from J, with 15 bases in between.